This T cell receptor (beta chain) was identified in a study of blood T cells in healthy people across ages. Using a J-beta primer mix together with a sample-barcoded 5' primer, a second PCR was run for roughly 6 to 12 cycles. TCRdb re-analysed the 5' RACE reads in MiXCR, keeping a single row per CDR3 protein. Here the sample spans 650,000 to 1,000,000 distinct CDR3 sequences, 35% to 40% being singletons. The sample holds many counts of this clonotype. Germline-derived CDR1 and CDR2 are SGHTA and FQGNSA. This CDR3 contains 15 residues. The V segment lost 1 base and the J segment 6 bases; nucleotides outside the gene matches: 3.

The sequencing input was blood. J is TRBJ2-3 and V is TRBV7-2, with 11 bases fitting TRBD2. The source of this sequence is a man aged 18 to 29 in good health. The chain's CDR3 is CASSLVSGGADTQYF. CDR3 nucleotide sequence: TGTGCCAGCAGCTTAGTTAGCGGGGGGGCGGATACGCAGTATTTT.